This T cell receptor (beta chain) was recorded in a study of cytomegalovirus exposure and HLA in healthy donors. The PCR made use of 60 Vbeta and 13 Jbeta primers. Profiling relied on immunoSEQ multiplex PCR, and the TCRdb table lists in-frame clones only, not all of them. The sample lists around 100,000 clones, around 79% occurring once. Germline V CDR1 and CDR2: SEHNR, FQNEAQ (reference sequence). V lost 3 bases and J lost 1, with 16 bases in between. The length of the CDR3 is 16 residues. The sequencing input was PBMCs. The TCR was taken from a woman between 40 and 55 years old in good health and CMV-seronegative. The rearrangement links TRBV7-9 to TRBJ2-7; D may be TRBD1 (6 bases). The CDR3 region has the DNA TGTGCCAGCAGCTTTCCAGGGGAACCCCTGTCCTACGAGCAGTACTTC. Protein sequence: CASSFPGEPLSYEQYF.